This TCR beta chain was profiled in a study of T-cell memory formation after mild COVID-19. Whole-study context: TCR clusters were mostly donor specific.

V dropped 1 base and J dropped 2 bases, with 15 bases sitting between them. Germline-derived CDR1 and CDR2 are SGHNT and YENEEA. The CDR3 runs to 18 residues. TCRdb reprocessed the 5' RACE reads with MiXCR, giving one entry per CDR3 protein. Seen here are some 440,000 distinct CDR3 sequences, around 27% observed once, and the top ten hold around 13%. The specimen sequenced was PBMCs or a T cell subset sorted from them (not recorded which). The chain carries TRBV11-3 and TRBJ2-6; a possible D gene is TRBD1 (6 bases). This receptor was identified in an adult woman who had mild COVID-19 (a few samples of this study predate the infection). Cell type and time point are not known. The CDR3 sequence is CASSLGGWGRAGANVLTF. The CDR3 bases are TGTGCCAGCAGCTTAGGCGGTTGGGGGCGAGCTGGGGCCAACGTCCTGACTTTC.